The source of this T cell receptor beta chain is a study of control samples from healthy donors and cancer patients. Using immunoSEQ multiplex PCR, the repertoire was profiled, and TCRdb retains in-frame clones only, with some absent. This repertoire shows about 61,000 clones, 90% found once; its top ten account for approximately 6%. This CDR3 comprises 11 residues. V lost 4 bases and J 3 bases, leaving 3 bases between the germline ends. Germline CDR1 and CDR2: GTSNPN and SVGIG (reference sequence). The V gene is TRBV30, the J gene TRBJ2-2, with D unclear. Sequencing used PBMCs. The clonotype was recovered from a man in his 60s with colorectal cancer. In DNA, the CDR3 is TGTGCCTGGACTGACACCGGGGAGCTGTTTTTT. Its translation: CAWTDTGELFF.